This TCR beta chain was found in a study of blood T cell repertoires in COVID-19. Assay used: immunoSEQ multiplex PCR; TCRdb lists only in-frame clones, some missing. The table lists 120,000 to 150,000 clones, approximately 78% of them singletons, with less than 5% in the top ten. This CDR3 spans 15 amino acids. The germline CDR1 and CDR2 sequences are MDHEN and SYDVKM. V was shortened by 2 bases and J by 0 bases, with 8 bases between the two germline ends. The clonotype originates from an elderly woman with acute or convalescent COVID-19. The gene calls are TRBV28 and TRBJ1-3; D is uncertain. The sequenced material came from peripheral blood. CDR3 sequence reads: CASSLDSSSGNTIYF. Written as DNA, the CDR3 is TGTGCCAGCAGTTTAGATTCCAGCTCTGGAAACACCATATATTTT.